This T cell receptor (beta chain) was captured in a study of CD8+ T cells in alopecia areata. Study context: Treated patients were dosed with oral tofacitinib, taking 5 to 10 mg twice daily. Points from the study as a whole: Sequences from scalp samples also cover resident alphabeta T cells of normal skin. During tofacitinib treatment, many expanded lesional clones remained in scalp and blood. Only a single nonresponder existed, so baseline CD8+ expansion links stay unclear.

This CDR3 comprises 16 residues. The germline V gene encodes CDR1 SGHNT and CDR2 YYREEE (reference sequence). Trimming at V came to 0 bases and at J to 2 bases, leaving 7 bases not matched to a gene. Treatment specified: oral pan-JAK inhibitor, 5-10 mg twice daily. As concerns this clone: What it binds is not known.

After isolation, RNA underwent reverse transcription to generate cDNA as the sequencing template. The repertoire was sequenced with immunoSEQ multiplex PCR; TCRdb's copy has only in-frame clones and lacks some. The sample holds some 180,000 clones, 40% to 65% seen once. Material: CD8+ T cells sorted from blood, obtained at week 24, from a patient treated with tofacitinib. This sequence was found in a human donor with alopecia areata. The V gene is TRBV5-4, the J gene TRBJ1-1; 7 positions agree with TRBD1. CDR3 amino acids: CASSLVPGGLNTEAFF. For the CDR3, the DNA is TGTGCCAGCAGCTTGGTACCAGGGGGATTAAACACTGAAGCTTTCTTT.